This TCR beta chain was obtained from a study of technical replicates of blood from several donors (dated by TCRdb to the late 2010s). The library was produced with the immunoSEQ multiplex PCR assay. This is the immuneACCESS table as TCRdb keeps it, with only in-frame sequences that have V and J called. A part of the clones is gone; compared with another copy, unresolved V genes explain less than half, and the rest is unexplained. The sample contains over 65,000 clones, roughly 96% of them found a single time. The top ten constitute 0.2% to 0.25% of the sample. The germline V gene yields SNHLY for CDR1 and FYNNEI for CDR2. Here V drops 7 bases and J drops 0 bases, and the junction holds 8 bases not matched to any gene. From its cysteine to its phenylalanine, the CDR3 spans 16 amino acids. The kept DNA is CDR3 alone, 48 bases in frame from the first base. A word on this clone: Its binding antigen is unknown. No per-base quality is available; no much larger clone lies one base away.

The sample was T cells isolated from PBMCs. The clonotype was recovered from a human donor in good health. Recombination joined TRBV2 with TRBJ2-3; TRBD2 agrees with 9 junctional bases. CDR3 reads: CASNPTLAGSTDTQYF. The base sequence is TGTGCCAGCAACCCGACCCTAGCGGGGAGCACAGATACGCAGTATTTT.